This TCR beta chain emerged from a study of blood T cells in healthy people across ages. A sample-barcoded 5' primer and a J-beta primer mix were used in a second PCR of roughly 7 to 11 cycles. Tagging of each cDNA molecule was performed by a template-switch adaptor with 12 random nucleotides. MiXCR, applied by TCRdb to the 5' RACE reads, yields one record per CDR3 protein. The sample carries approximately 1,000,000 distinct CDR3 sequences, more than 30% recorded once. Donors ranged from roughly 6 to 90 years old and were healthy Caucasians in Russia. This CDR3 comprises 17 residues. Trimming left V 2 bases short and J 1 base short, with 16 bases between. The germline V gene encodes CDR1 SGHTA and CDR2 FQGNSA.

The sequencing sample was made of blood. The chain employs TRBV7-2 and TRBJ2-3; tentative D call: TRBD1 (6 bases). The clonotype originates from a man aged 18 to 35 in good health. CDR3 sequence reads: CASSLRLTGAGTDTQYF. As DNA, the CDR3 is TGTGCCAGCAGCTTAAGGCTGACAGGTGCAGGCACAGATACGCAGTATTTT.